Presented here are 30 T cell receptor beta chains from one specimen sequenced in a study of identical twins. Each CDR3 protein is one row after TCRdb ran MiXCR on the 5' RACE reads. Of some 760,000 distinct CDR3 sequences in the sample, approximately 18% were seen once. These data also formed part of another study, on T cells expressing NK-cell markers.

The source material was PBMCs. These receptors all stem from a woman under 30 in good health.

This clonotype was seen ten or more times. The V gene is TRBV7-9, the J gene TRBJ1-5; D is perhaps TRBD1 (6 bases). CDR3 length: 12 amino acids. V dropped 5 bases and J dropped 7 bases, with 9 bases sitting between them. CDR1 is SEHNR, CDR2 FQNEAQ, per germline (reference sequence). The CDR3 DNA is TGTGCCAGCAGCCCAGGGGAGCAGCCCCAGCATTTT. This encodes CASSPGEQPQHF.

This clonotype has a handful of counts. In DNA form, the CDR3 reads TGTGCCAGCAGCCAAAATTACAGGGCTGGGGCCAACGTCCTGACTTTC. The encoded protein is CASSQNYRAGANVLTF. The J gene is TRBJ2-6, the V gene TRBV5-6, with D maybe TRBD1 (6 bases). Germline loops: CDR1 SGHDT, CDR2 YYEEEE. V shed 4 bases and J shed 2 bases, with 13 bases lying between them. This CDR3 has 16 residues.

The J gene is TRBJ2-1, the V gene TRBV27, with D uncertain. The germline V gene has CDR1 MNHEY and CDR2 SMNVEV (reference sequence). Trimming took 8 bases from V and 5 from J, leaving 19 bases between them. CDR3 length equals 15 residues. The CDR3 coding sequence is TGTGCCAGCGCCCGGTTACAGCCCTTAAACAATGAGCAGTTCTTC. Protein sequence: CASARLQPLNNEQFF.

The chain carries TRBV10-3 and TRBJ2-5, with a weak D call TRBD2 (5 bases). The CDR3 spans 17 residues. CDR1 ENHRY and CDR2 SYGVKD come from the germline V gene. V was pared by 0 bases and J by 5 bases, with 19 bases between. CDR3 coding DNA: TGTGCCATCAGTGAGTCGATCGTACGCCGGGGTTCTGAGACCCAGTACTTC. Residues: CAISESIVRRGSETQYF.

The chain joins TRBV20-1 to TRBJ2-3; D is uncertain. Germline CDR1 and CDR2: DFQATT and SNEGSKA (reference sequence). Trimming shortened V by 0 bases and J by 2 bases, and 21 bases separated the two germline ends. There are 18 residues in the CDR3. The CDR3 loop reads CSARDLTADIKLTDTQYF. DNA for the CDR3: TGCAGTGCTAGAGACCTTACCGCCGACATTAAACTCACAGATACGCAGTATTTT.

This clonotype was counted a few times. The chain links TRBV18 to TRBJ2-5; D is uncertain. Germline CDR1 is KGHSH and CDR2 is LQKENI. Trimming removed 0 bases from V and 5 bases from J, with 13 bases in between. The CDR3 has 15 amino acids. The CDR3 DNA reads TGTGCCAGCTCACCACCAATGCCGGCAAGCGAGACCCAGTACTTC. Residues: CASSPPMPASETQYF.

The gene calls are TRBV7-2 and TRBJ1-1; D is perhaps TRBD1 (5 bases). The CDR3 runs 15 residues. The germline V gene encodes CDR1 SGHTA and CDR2 FQGNSA. V lost 2 bases and J lost 4, with 14 bases in between. The CDR3 DNA follows: TGTGCCAGCAGCTTATCGGTGGGGGTTGGCACTGAAGCTTTCTTT. Translated, it gives CASSLSVGVGTEAFF.

The J gene is TRBJ1-1, the V gene TRBV5-1; 7 nucleotides line up with TRBD1. The CDR3 has 14 amino acids. Germline V gives CDR1 SGHRS, CDR2 YFSETQ. With V trimmed by 4 bases and J by 5 bases, 8 bases remained unmatched. CDR3 sequence (DNA): TGCGCCAGCAGCCCTTTCACAGGGGTGACTGAAGCTTTCTTT. Translated, it gives CASSPFTGVTEAFF.

In this sample, this clonotype turned up many times. This sequence joins TRBV7-9 and TRBJ1-1; D unresolved. The germline gives CDR1 SEHNR, CDR2 FQNEAQ (reference sequence). V lost 2 bases and J lost 0, with 7 bases in between. CDR3 length: 14 residues. CDR3 sequence (DNA): TGTGCCAGCAGCTTACACGGGATGAACACTGAAGCTTTCTTT. Protein product: CASSLHGMNTEAFF.

The chain employs TRBV5-1 and TRBJ2-3; 9 nucleotides match TRBD2. The J segment lost 7 bases and the V segment lost 0 bases, leaving 9 bases of the junction unmatched. The CDR3 has 16 amino acids. CDR1 SGHRS and CDR2 YFSETQ come from the germline V gene. The CDR3 DNA follows: TGCGCCAGCAGCTTGGCTGTTAGCGGGGGACAAAATACGCAGTATTTT. Its protein product is CASSLAVSGGQNTQYF.

The rearrangement links TRBV27 to TRBJ2-1; 8 nucleotides line up with TRBD2. The CDR3 covers 13 residues. Germline V CDR1 and CDR2: MNHEY, SMNVEV (reference sequence). The V segment lost 5 bases and the J segment 8 bases; nucleotides outside the gene matches: 5. The CDR3 spells CASSPPGGHEQFF. CDR3 bases: TGTGCCAGCAGTCCCCCGGGGGGGCATGAGCAGTTCTTC.

This sequence joins TRBV5-1 and TRBJ2-7; weak D call: TRBD1 (5 bases). With 0 bases removed from V and 5 bases from J, the gap between germline ends came to 15 bases. The germline V gene encodes CDR1 SGHRS and CDR2 YFSETQ. The CDR3 length is 15 residues. The CDR3 bases are TGCGCCAGCAGCTTGGGAAGACAGCAAGTCGACGAGCAGTACTTC. Protein: CASSLGRQQVDEQYF. The full variable domain, completed using reference TRBV5-1 and TRBJ2-7, is KAGVTQTPRYLIKTRGQQVTLSCSPISGHRSVSWYQQTPGQGLQFLFEYFSETQRNKGNFPGRFSGRQFSNSRSEMNVSTLELGDSALYLCASSLGRQQVDEQYFGPGTRLTVT.

The chain couples TRBV14 to TRBJ2-7; D call uncertain. V lost 4 bases and J 0 bases, leaving 16 bases between the germline ends. The CDR3 is made up of 16 amino acids. Germline V gene data show CDR1 as SGHDN and CDR2 as FVKESK. CDR3 residues: CASSPSSWRNSYEQYF. The CDR3 DNA reads as TGTGCCAGCAGCCCCTCTTCTTGGCGGAACTCCTACGAGCAGTACTTC.

A few counts support this clonotype. The chain has TRBV10-3 and TRBJ1-3; the D is unclear. Germline V gives CDR1 ENHRY, CDR2 SYGVKD. This CDR3 region has 12 residues. V dropped 3 bases and J dropped 3 bases, with 3 bases sitting between them. CDR3 residues: CAISDIGNTIYF. In DNA form, the CDR3 reads TGTGCCATCAGTGACATTGGAAACACCATATATTTT.

V is TRBV19 and J is TRBJ2-4; D perhaps matches TRBD1 (6 bases). Deletions cut 1 base from V and 5 bases from J, with 18 bases between. Germline V gene data show CDR1 as LNHDA and CDR2 as SQIVND (reference sequence). The CDR3 covers 17 residues. CDR3 nucleotide sequence: TGTGCCAGTAGTATAGGGAGGCTACAGGGTCAGCAAAACATTCAGTACTTC. Amino acid sequence: CASSIGRLQGQQNIQYF.

This clonotype was observed at least ten times. The chain is built from TRBV20-1 and TRBJ2-3; possibly TRBD2 for D (5 bases). Trimming removed 1 base from V and 2 bases from J, with 16 bases in between. Germline-derived CDR1 and CDR2 are DFQATT and SNEGSKA (reference sequence). This CDR3 is built from 16 residues. The CDR3 here is CSARGVRDYHTDTQYF. Written as DNA, the CDR3 is TGCAGTGCTAGAGGCGTAAGAGACTACCACACAGATACGCAGTATTTT.

V gene TRBV6-1 combines with J gene TRBJ2-1; D is unclear. The CDR3 sequence is 15 residues long. V was cut by 6 bases and J by 3 bases, with 15 bases left in between. Germline CDR1 and CDR2: MNHNS and SASEGT. CDR3 in amino acids: CASSPTRTFYNEQFF. The CDR3 DNA reads TGTGCCAGCAGCCCAACAAGAACTTTCTACAATGAGCAGTTCTTC.

About this clonotype itself: Its ends do not fully match the called genes, so a read error is possible. The CDR3 region is CASSLGILNTGELFF. The CDR3 region has the DNA TGTGCTAGCAGCTTGGGCATTCTGAACACCGGGGAGCTGTTTTTT. The gene calls are TRBV7-7 and TRBJ2-2; no reliable D call. Looked up from germline, CDR1 is SSHAT and CDR2 is FNYEAQ (reference sequence). The CDR3 contains 15 residues.

This clonotype was observed many times. V usage is TRBV12-3 or TRBV12-4 and J usage is TRBJ2-5, with no clear D. The CDR3 loop spans 14 amino acids. The germline V and J ends were trimmed by 3 bases and 5 bases, with 13 bases remaining between them. CDR3 sequence reads: CASSFSARSETQYF. The DNA for the CDR3 is TGTGCCAGCAGTTTTTCGGCGAGATCGGAGACCCAGTACTTC.

A few counts support this clonotype. This CDR3 reads CASKRWERADTQYF. The CDR3, as DNA: TGTGCCAGCAAAAGGTGGGAGAGGGCAGATACGCAGTATTTT. This sequence joins TRBV6-1 and TRBJ2-3; TRBD2 is a possible D gene (5 bases). The CDR3 extends over 14 amino acids. Per germline, CDR1 MNHNS and CDR2 SASEGT. Trimming took off 7 bases at V and 4 bases at J, with 15 bases between the two ends.

This clonotype was detected a few times. The CDR3 DNA sequence: TGTGCCAGCAGCTCGACCTCCGGGACAGGGTTTCCCTCTACCTACGAGCAGTACTTC. Translated, it gives CASSSTSGTGFPSTYEQYF. The chain has TRBV11-2 and TRBJ2-7; TRBD1 matches 9 bases. Germline-derived CDR1 and CDR2 are SGHAT and FQNNGV. The CDR3 consists of 19 residues. V lost 4 bases and J lost 2; bases outside the gene matches: 18.

This clonotype was seen more than once but under ten times. The chain uses TRBV4-1 and TRBJ2-3, with 9 bases fitting TRBD2. CDR1 MGHRA and CDR2 YSYEKL come from the germline V gene. The CDR3 covers 16 residues. V was pared by 1 base and J by 5 bases, with 7 bases of the junction left unmatched. This CDR3 reads CASSQAGGGAGDTQYF. CDR3 bases: TGCGCCAGCAGCCAAGCGGGCGGGGGGGCCGGAGATACGCAGTATTTT.

This clonotype occurred a few times. The gene calls are TRBV18 and TRBJ2-7; D unclear. The CDR3 extends over 13 amino acids. V lost 6 bases to trimming and J lost 3 bases, with 12 bases between them. Germline CDR1 KGHSH, CDR2 LQKENI. CDR3 sequence reads: CASSYSQVYEQYF. The CDR3 nucleotides read TGTGCCAGCTCTTACTCCCAGGTCTACGAGCAGTACTTC. Variable domain in full (rest from reference TRBV18 and TRBJ2-7): NAGVMQNPRHLVRRRGQEARLRCSPMKGHSHVYWYRQLPEEGLKFMVYLQKENIIDESGMPKERFSAEFPKEGPSILRIQQVVRGDSAAYFCASSYSQVYEQYFGPGTRLTVT.

The chain combines TRBV29-1 with TRBJ2-7; the D is unclear. The CDR3 is made up of 11 amino acids. The V gene lost 5 bases and the J gene lost 2 bases, with 7 bases spanning the gap. The germline gives CDR1 SQVTM, CDR2 ANQGSEA. This chain's CDR3 is CSVLDPYEQYF. DNA of the CDR3: TGCAGCGTTTTGGACCCCTACGAGCAGTACTTC.

This clonotype was observed a handful of times. This chain links TRBV3-1 with TRBJ1-1; no clear D gene. The CDR3 length is 16 residues. Trimming cost V 1 base and J 4 bases, with 16 bases left between them. Germline loops: CDR1 LGHDT, CDR2 YNNKEL (reference sequence). This CDR3 is CASSQGSGGWGTEAFF. The CDR3 bases are TGTGCCAGCAGCCAAGGGAGCGGTGGATGGGGCACTGAAGCTTTCTTT.

This chain uses TRBV30 with TRBJ2-1; D not certain. Deletions cut 1 base from V and 4 bases from J, with 2 bases between. This CDR3 is built from 11 residues. Germline V gene data show CDR1 as GTSNPN and CDR2 as SVGIG (reference sequence). The CDR3 DNA follows: TGTGCCTGGAGTGGATACAATGAGCAGTTCTTC. The encoded protein is CAWSGYNEQFF.

This clonotype was picked up one time. The V and J genes are TRBV29-1 and TRBJ2-5, with 9 bases aligning to TRBD2. Germline V CDR1 and CDR2: SQVTM, ANQGSEA. This CDR3 contains 13 residues. V trimming: 6 bases; J trimming: 3 bases; junction bases outside the gene matches: 5. CDR3 in DNA: TGCAGCGTCTTGACTAGCGGTAAAGAGACCCAGTACTTC. Its translation: CSVLTSGKETQYF.

V and J are TRBV7-9 and TRBJ2-3; D is ambiguous. Deletions cut 3 bases from V and 2 bases from J, with 12 bases between. Per the germline V gene, CDR1 is SEHNR and CDR2 is FQNEAQ (reference sequence). This CDR3 spans 15 amino acids. The CDR3 nucleotides are TGTGCCAGCAGCTTCGGCCAAATGCACACAGATACGCAGTATTTT. Translated, it gives CASSFGQMHTDTQYF. The full variable domain, with the rest looked up from reference TRBV7-9 and TRBJ2-3, is DTGVSQNPRHKITKRGQNVTFRCDPISEHNRLYWYRQTLGQGPEFLTYFQNEAQLEKSRLLSDRFSAERPKGSFSTLEIQRTEQGDSAMYLCASSFGQMHTDTQYFGPGTRLTVL.

This clonotype was counted between two and nine times. The chain joins TRBV7-9 to TRBJ2-1; the match to TRBD2 covers 7 bases. The germline V gene encodes CDR1 SEHNR and CDR2 FQNEAQ (reference sequence). The CDR3 is made up of 15 amino acids. Germline trimming cut 2 bases from V and 5 bases from J; bases unmatched to any gene: 6. The CDR3 reads CASSLNAGANNEQFF. The CDR3 DNA sequence: TGTGCCAGCAGCTTAAATGCGGGAGCTAACAATGAGCAGTTCTTC.

This clonotype came up a few times. The chain couples TRBV4-3 to TRBJ2-7, with 9 bases matching TRBD1. Trimming removed 3 bases from V and 1 base from J; junction bases left unmatched: 7. Germline V gene lookup returns CDR1 LGHNA and CDR2 YSLEER. The CDR3 contains 16 residues. The CDR3 spells CASSQVSGTGSYEQYF. The CDR3 DNA reads as TGCGCCAGCAGCCAGGTCTCCGGGACAGGGTCCTACGAGCAGTACTTC.